A single sample is the source of the 29 T cell receptor beta chains below, sequenced in a study of blood T cell repertoires in COVID-19. Here immunoSEQ multiplex PCR was the method, and the copy in TCRdb shows in-frame clones only, minus some. The table includes over 70,000 clones, about nine tenths detected once. Sequencing was carried out using peripheral blood. These receptors originate from a woman of 80 years or more with acute or convalescent COVID-19.

This clone was observed once. The CDR3 bases are TGTGCCAGCAGCCGCCGGTGGGGGGATGGGTCCTACAATGAGCAGTTCTTC. Translation gives CASSRRWGDGSYNEQFF. The genes are TRBV5-8 and TRBJ2-1; D possibly corresponds to TRBD2 (6 bases). The CDR3 is 17 amino acids. V was clipped by 4 bases and J by 1 base, with 18 bases between them. Germline CDR1 SGHTS, CDR2 YDEGEE.

The chain has TRBV5-1 and TRBJ2-3; 12 nucleotides align to TRBD2. The CDR3 loop spans 15 amino acids. V gave up 4 bases and J gave up 2 bases; unmatched junction bases: 2. Germline V gene sequence: CDR1 SGHRS, CDR2 YFSETQ. The chain's CDR3 is CASSRTSGATDTQYF. The CDR3 coding sequence is TGCGCCAGCAGCCGGACTAGCGGGGCCACAGATACGCAGTATTTT.

This chain joins TRBV12-3 or TRBV12-4 and TRBJ1-6, with D unclear. Trimming stripped 3 bases from V and 8 bases from J, with 5 bases between. The CDR3 length is 12 residues. The CDR3 DNA sequence: TGTGCCAGCAGTTTGCGGCATTCACCCCTCCACTTT. Translation: CASSLRHSPLHF.

The genes are TRBV18 and TRBJ2-1; a weak D match, TRBD2 (6 bases). Germline V CDR1 and CDR2: KGHSH, LQKENI. The CDR3 length is 14 residues. V gave up 6 bases and J gave up 7 bases, with 16 bases separating them. CDR3 region: CASSPGLLRNEQFF. CDR3 DNA sequence: TGTGCCAGCTCCCCGGGACTTCTGAGGAATGAGCAGTTCTTC. Using reference TRBV18 and TRBJ2-1 for the parts outside the CDR3, the full variable domain is NAGVMQNPRHLVRRRGQEARLRCSPMKGHSHVYWYRQLPEEGLKFMVYLQKENIIDESGMPKERFSAEFPKEGPSILRIQQVVRGDSAAYFCASSPGLLRNEQFFGPGTRLTVL.

The chain couples TRBV27 to TRBJ1-2; TRBD1 matches at 8 bases. The germline CDR1 and CDR2 sequences are MNHEY and SMNVEV (reference sequence). After removal of 5 bases from V and 5 bases from J, the junction contained 13 bases not matched to a gene. The CDR3 length is 16 residues. The CDR3 loop reads CASSRTPDRESYGYTF. For the CDR3, the DNA is TGTGCCAGCAGTCGTACGCCGGACAGGGAGTCATATGGCTACACCTTC.

The chain couples TRBV7-2 to TRBJ2-5; D is ambiguous. The CDR3 has 13 residues. Germline values: CDR1 SGHTA, CDR2 FQGNSA. The V end lost 3 bases, the J end lost 5 bases, and 10 bases lay between the germline ends. The CDR3 sequence: CASSFSPVETQYF. CDR3 DNA sequence: TGTGCCAGCAGCTTCTCCCCGGTGGAGACCCAGTACTTC.

The chain has TRBV7-9 and TRBJ2-1, with D perhaps TRBD2 (7 bases). The CDR3 spans 17 residues. CDR1 SEHNR and CDR2 FQNEAQ come from the germline V gene (reference sequence). The V gene lost 4 bases and the J gene lost 8 bases, with 24 bases spanning the gap. CDR3 loop: CASSSDRGGPFSYEQFF. CDR3 nucleotide sequence: TGTGCCAGCAGCTCCGATAGGGGGGGACCTTTTTCGTATGAGCAGTTCTTC. The full variable domain, in which reference TRBV7-9 and TRBJ2-1 provide the parts outside the CDR3, is DTGVSQNPRHKITKRGQNVTFRCDPISEHNRLYWYRQTLGQGPEFLTYFQNEAQLEKSRLLSDRFSAERPKGSFSTLEIQRTEQGDSAMYLCASSSDRGGPFSYEQFFGPGTRLTVL.

The V call is TRBV24-1, the J call TRBJ2-4, with a possible D match to TRBD2 (5 bases). Germline V gene lookup returns CDR1 KGHDR and CDR2 SFDVKD. V was shortened by 4 bases and J by 0 bases, with 12 bases between the two germline ends. The CDR3 is made up of 16 amino acids. CDR3 bases: TGTGCCACCAGTGACCCCGCGGGTTTAGCCAAAAACATTCAGTACTTC. It translates to CATSDPAGLAKNIQYF.

V gene TRBV11-2 combines with J gene TRBJ2-7; the D is unclear. Trimming took 5 bases from V and 5 from J, leaving 10 bases between them. Germline loops: CDR1 SGHAT, CDR2 FQNNGV. This CDR3 region has 12 residues. CDR3 loop: CASSVTANEQYF. The CDR3 nucleotides read TGTGCCAGCAGCGTTACTGCGAACGAGCAGTACTTC.

This clone showed up just a few times. This CDR3 is CASSLRTGNMNTEAFF. CDR3 nucleotides: TGTGCCAGCAGTTTGCGGACAGGGAATATGAACACTGAAGCTTTCTTT. The V gene is TRBV27, the J gene TRBJ1-1; 8 bases match TRBD1. Germline V gene lookup returns CDR1 MNHEY and CDR2 SMNVEV (reference sequence). The CDR3 loop spans 16 amino acids. J was trimmed by 0 bases and V by 3 bases; bases with no gene match: 6.

The V call is TRBV28, the J call TRBJ2-3; D might be TRBD1 (6 bases). Trimming cost V 6 bases and J 3 bases, with 16 bases left between them. The germline V gene has CDR1 MDHEN and CDR2 SYDVKM. The CDR3 runs to 15 residues. This chain's CDR3 is CASSLQGSGTDTQYF. The CDR3 DNA sequence: TGTGCCAGCAGCCTACAGGGATCAGGGACAGATACGCAGTATTTT.

The chain carries TRBV27 and TRBJ2-3; D call uncertain. Germline lookup yields CDR1 MNHEY and CDR2 SMNVEV (reference sequence). The V end was cut by 10 bases, the J end by 0 bases, with 11 bases between. The CDR3 consists of 13 residues. The CDR3 nucleotides read TGTGCCACTCGCTCGGGTAGCACAGATACGCAGTATTTT. This sequence encodes CATRSGSTDTQYF.

V is TRBV5-4 and J is TRBJ2-2; D remains unclear. Trimming shortened V by 1 base and J by 5 bases, and 12 bases separated the two germline ends. This CDR3 has 15 amino acids. CDR1 and CDR2 from the germline V gene are SGHNT and YYREEE (reference sequence). CDR3 protein: CASSLLQTGTGELFF. DNA for the CDR3: TGTGCCAGCAGCTTGCTCCAAACGGGTACCGGGGAGCTGTTTTTT.

The chain carries TRBV30 and TRBJ2-2; 8 positions match TRBD2. The CDR3 consists of 19 residues. Germline values: CDR1 GTSNPN, CDR2 SVGIG (reference sequence). The junction had 16 bases not matched to a gene; V was cut back by 0 bases and J by 4 bases. For the CDR3, the DNA is TGTGCCTGGAGTGTAAACCTCTTAGGTGGCGGGGGGTTCACCGGGGAGCTGTTTTTT. Encoded protein: CAWSVNLLGGGGFTGELFF.

The rearrangement links TRBV5-6 to TRBJ2-5, with 8 bases fitting TRBD1. CDR1 SGHDT and CDR2 YYEEEE come from the germline V gene. The J segment lost 5 bases and the V segment lost 3 bases, leaving 3 bases of the junction unmatched. The CDR3 has 13 residues. For the CDR3, the DNA is TGTGCCAGCAGCTCAGGGGGCTTTGAGACCCAGTACTTC. This translates into CASSSGGFETQYF.

The V gene is TRBV3-1 (or the pseudogene TRBV3-2), the J gene TRBJ1-2; 7 nucleotides match TRBD1. V shed 6 bases, J shed 7 bases, and the junction held 17 bases outside the gene matches. The CDR3 is 16 amino acids. Germline V gene data show CDR1 as LGHDT and CDR2 as YNNKEL (reference sequence). CDR3 in DNA: TGTGCCAGCAGTCCTCACCACCTACAGGGGACGGGTGGCTACACCTTC. This sequence encodes CASSPHHLQGTGGYTF.

This chain uses TRBV5-8 with TRBJ1-2, with 11 bases aligning to TRBD1. J gave up 7 bases and V 6 bases, and 8 bases lay outside the gene matches. This CDR3 has 14 amino acids. Per germline, CDR1 SGHTS and CDR2 YDEGEE. CDR3 DNA: TGTGCCAGCAACTTAGGACAGGGGGCTGGTGGCTACACCTTC. Translated, it gives CASNLGQGAGGYTF.

The CDR3 region is CASSTLGTASYEQYF. In DNA, the CDR3 is TGTGCCAGTAGTACCCTCGGGACTGCCTCCTACGAGCAGTACTTC. The rearrangement links TRBV19 to TRBJ2-7, with a possible D match to TRBD2 (6 bases). Germline V gives CDR1 LNHDA, CDR2 SQIVND (reference sequence). Trimming pared 4 bases from V and 0 bases from J, leaving 13 bases between. This CDR3 has 15 amino acids.

CDR3 nucleotides: TGTGCCAGCACCAGGACAGGGTACAACTATGGCTACACCTTC. This codes for CASTRTGYNYGYTF. This chain connects TRBV13 to TRBJ1-2; TRBD1 matches at 8 bases. The CDR3 covers 14 residues. Germline V gene lookup returns CDR1 PRHDT and CDR2 FYEKMQ (reference sequence). The V gene end was trimmed by 7 bases and the J gene end by 2 bases; junction bases not matched to a gene: 6.

The chain carries TRBV23-1 and TRBJ1-5; perhaps TRBD1 as D (5 bases). TRBV23-1 is given ORF status, its function remaining uncertain. V was clipped by 8 bases and J by 3 bases, with 17 bases between them. The CDR3 contains 15 residues. This CDR3 is CASSTGRGPNQPQHF. CDR3 nucleotide sequence: TGCGCCAGCTCCACGGGGAGGGGACCCAATCAGCCCCAGCATTTT.

The rearrangement uses TRBV14 and TRBJ2-2; the match to TRBD1 covers 7 bases. J gave up 5 bases and V 6 bases, and 6 bases lay outside the gene matches. This CDR3 region has 14 residues. Per the germline V gene, CDR1 is SGHDN and CDR2 is FVKESK. CDR3 amino acids: CASSSTGITGELFF. In DNA form, the CDR3 reads TGTGCCAGCAGTTCGACAGGGATTACCGGGGAGCTGTTTTTT.

This clone has ten or more counts. Within the sample, other DNA sequences also encode this same CDR3. V is TRBV19 and J is TRBJ2-5, with 11 bases fitting TRBD2. Germline CDR1 LNHDA, CDR2 SQIVND (reference sequence). This CDR3 spans 16 amino acids. V was pared by 1 base and J by 2 bases, with 3 bases of the junction left unmatched. CDR3 protein: CASSIGLAGGQETQYF. In DNA, the CDR3 is TGTGCCAGTAGTATAGGGCTAGCGGGGGGTCAAGAGACCCAGTACTTC.

The chain has TRBV6-6 and TRBJ2-1, with TRBD1 matching over 10 bases. V gave up 7 bases and J gave up 5 bases; unmatched junction bases: 8. CDR1 and CDR2 (germline): MNHNY, SVGAGI (reference sequence). The CDR3 is made up of 15 amino acids. CDR3 residues: CASKISGQGNNEQFF. In DNA, the CDR3 is TGTGCCAGCAAGATATCGGGACAGGGGAACAATGAGCAGTTCTTC.

The gene calls are TRBV6-5 and TRBJ2-7; TRBD1 might be the D (5 bases). V lost 6 bases, J lost 7 bases, and 13 bases lay in between. CDR1 MNHEY and CDR2 SVGAGI come from the germline V gene. This CDR3 comprises 12 residues. In DNA, the CDR3 is TGTGCCAGCAGGTCAGGAGCAGGGGAGCAGTACTTC. Translation gives CASRSGAGEQYF.

The V call is TRBV7-8, the J call TRBJ2-5; perhaps TRBD2 as D (7 bases). Germline V gene lookup returns CDR1 SGHVS and CDR2 FQNEAQ. The CDR3 has 16 residues. V lost 2 bases and J 9 bases, leaving 22 bases between the germline ends. CDR3 amino acids: CASSLLSIRGGSSQYF. DNA of the CDR3: TGTGCCAGCAGCTTATTATCGATTAGGGGGGGTTCTTCCCAGTACTTC. The full variable domain, its missing parts supplied by reference TRBV7-8 and TRBJ2-5, is GAGVSQSPRYKVAKRGQDVALRCDPISGHVSLFWYQQALGQGPEFLTYFQNEAQLDKSGLPSDRFFAERPEGSVSTLKIQRTQQEDSAVYLCASSLLSIRGGSSQYFGPGTRLLVL.

This clone came up a few times. The J gene is TRBJ2-3, the V gene TRBV5-4; D gene ambiguous. The CDR3 is 13 residues long. Trimming shortened V by 3 bases and J by 6 bases, and 11 bases separated the two germline ends. CDR1 SGHNT and CDR2 YYREEE come from the germline V gene (reference sequence). The CDR3 bases are TGTGCCAGCAGCTCCGCTATATCGGATACGCAGTATTTT. Its protein is CASSSAISDTQYF.

CDR3 DNA sequence: TGTGCCAGCAGCCGGACAGGTTACGACACTGAAGCTTTCTTT. Translated: CASSRTGYDTEAFF. The V gene is TRBV6-2 or TRBV6-3, the J gene TRBJ1-1, with 7 positions matching TRBD1. J was trimmed by 3 bases and V by 6 bases; bases with no gene match: 7. The CDR3 sequence is 14 residues long. The germline gives CDR1 MNHEY, CDR2 SVGEGT.

J is TRBJ2-2 and V is TRBV5-1; TRBD1 aligns across 11 bases. After removal of 1 base from V and 4 bases from J, the junction contained 21 bases not matched to a gene. The CDR3 contains 22 residues. CDR1 is SGHRS and CDR2 is YFSETQ in the germline V gene. The CDR3 nucleotides read TGCGCCAGCAGCTTGCCCGAACGTACCGGGACAGGGGGTACAATTGGCACCGGGGAGCTGTTTTTT. This codes for CASSLPERTGTGGTIGTGELFF. The variable domain in full, completed from reference TRBV5-1 and TRBJ2-2, reads KAGVTQTPRYLIKTRGQQVTLSCSPISGHRSVSWYQQTPGQGLQFLFEYFSETQRNKGNFPGRFSGRQFSNSRSEMNVSTLELGDSALYLCASSLPERTGTGGTIGTGELFFGEGSRLTVL.

The V and J genes are TRBV5-1 and TRBJ1-2; D call uncertain. Germline CDR1 SGHRS, CDR2 YFSETQ. V was trimmed by 0 bases and J by 6 bases, leaving 12 bases between them. The CDR3 consists of 14 residues. The CDR3 nucleotides are TGCGCCAGCAGCTTGGACGAGCCCTCCAATGGCTACACCTTC. Amino acids: CASSLDEPSNGYTF.